Presented here are 32 T cell receptor beta chains from one specimen sequenced in a study of T-cell reconstitution after alpha-beta-depleted transplantation in children (dated by TCRdb to 2016 to 2017). The library was prepared using PCR. The sequencer was an Illumina HiSeq 2500. Molecular barcoding was employed in the preparation of TCR libraries, with unique molecular identifiers being used to normalize TCRbeta repertoire quantification. The public sequencing data were trimmed at Q25 with fastp and processed into clonotypes with MiXCR by TCRdb, which kept only in-frame beta chains. A single entry per CDR3 protein holds the most common genes and DNA from its merged rows. Counted in this sample were around 680,000 distinct CDR3 sequences; around 17% of them appeared once. In total, the top ten clones hold approximately 1.1% of the sample. The source material was PBMCs from the stem cell graft donor, sampled from the stem cell graft. These receptors were collected from a human donor who donated a stem cell graft to a child with acute myeloid leukemia.

This CDR3 reads CASREAGIAYTF. The DNA for the CDR3 is TGTGCCAGCCGCGAGGCGGGGATTGCCTACACCTTC. The chain uses TRBV28 and TRBJ1-2; D remains ambiguous. V was trimmed by 8 bases and J by 10 bases, leaving 17 bases between them. This CDR3 has 12 residues. Germline CDR1 reads MDHEN; CDR2 reads SYDVKM.

This clonotype was seen many times. DNA for the CDR3: TGTGCCAGCAGCTTATTACAAGACCAAGAGCAGTTCTTC. Translation: CASSLLQDQEQFF. This chain connects TRBV7-3 to TRBJ2-1; no reliable D call. Trimming pared 2 bases from V and 10 bases from J, leaving 12 bases between. CDR3 size: 13 residues. CDR1 and CDR2 from the germline V gene are SGHTA and FQGTGA.

A note on this clonotype: This may be a read error: a much more frequent sequence differs by one nucleotide. V and J are TRBV12-3 or TRBV12-4 and TRBJ2-5; no definite D call. The V end was cut by 5 bases, the J end by 7 bases, with 11 bases between. The CDR3 totals 12 residues. The CDR3 sequence is CASSTRLGTQYF. The DNA of the CDR3 is TGTGCCAGCAGTACCCGGCTAGGGACCCAGTACTTC.

Many counts were recorded for this clonotype. V gene TRBV7-2 combines with J gene TRBJ2-5; 8 positions agree with TRBD2. Germline assignment: CDR1 SGHTA and CDR2 FQGNSA. The CDR3 has 15 residues. Losses at the gene ends were 0 bases for V and 5 bases for J; bases not matched to a gene: 5. The chain's CDR3 is CASSLARGGRETQYF. DNA of the CDR3: TGTGCCAGCAGCTTAGCCCGGGGGGGCCGGGAGACCCAGTACTTC.

This chain links TRBV10-3 with TRBJ2-7; D not certain. V lost 2 bases, J lost 6 bases, and 8 bases lay in between. Looked up from germline, CDR1 is ENHRY and CDR2 is SYGVKD. The CDR3 extends over 12 amino acids. The DNA of the CDR3 is TGTGCCATCAGTGAGACCTCTCGCGAGCAGTACTTC. Its protein is CAISETSREQYF.

The rearrangement uses TRBV5-1 and TRBJ1-5; TRBD1 matches at 7 bases. The CDR3 is 14 amino acids. Looked up from germline, CDR1 is SGHRS and CDR2 is YFSETQ. The trim removed 9 bases at V and 5 bases at J, leaving 11 bases unmatched. CDR3 bases: TGCGCCACCGGATCGACAGGGCCCCATCAGCCCCAGCATTTT. Translating gives CATGSTGPHQPQHF.

The chain couples TRBV20-1 to TRBJ1-5; weak D call: TRBD1 (6 bases). CDR1 is DFQATT and CDR2 is SNEGSKA in the germline V gene (reference sequence). The CDR3 extends over 15 amino acids. V was shortened by 5 bases and J by 6 bases, with 20 bases between the two germline ends. CDR3 protein: CSASLTGLDGQPQHF. The CDR3 DNA is TGCAGTGCTTCACTCACAGGGTTGGACGGTCAGCCCCAGCATTTT.

This clonotype showed up many times. The J gene is TRBJ1-2, the V gene TRBV20-1, with 7 bases matching TRBD1. J lost 8 bases, V lost 5 bases, and 5 bases had no gene match. Germline CDR1 and CDR2: DFQATT and SNEGSKA (reference sequence). The CDR3 contains 11 residues. CDR3 coding DNA: TGCAGTGCTCGTAACAGGGGCGGCTACACCTTC. This codes for CSARNRGGYTF.

The chain carries TRBV11-2 and TRBJ2-1; D might be TRBD1 or TRBD2, each matching 5 bases. CDR1 and CDR2 from the germline V gene are SGHAT and FQNNGV. The CDR3 spans 12 residues. Trimming removed 5 bases from V and 13 bases from J, with 15 bases in between. CDR3 protein: CASSRMQGPQFF. CDR3 nucleotides: TGTGCCAGCAGCCGGATGCAGGGACCCCAGTTCTTC. The variable domain in full, with the rest retrieved from reference TRBV11-2 and TRBJ2-1, is EAGVAQSPRYKIIEKRQSVAFWCNPISGHATLYWYQQILGQGPKLLIQFQNNGVVDDSQLPKDRFSAERLKGVDSTLKIQPAKLEDSAVYLCASSRMQGPQFFGPGTRLTVL.

This clonotype was counted between two and nine times. This sequence joins TRBV6-2 or TRBV6-3 and TRBJ2-7; tentative D call: TRBD1 (5 bases). Germline CDR1 MNHEY, CDR2 SVGEGT. V lost 5 bases and J 1 base, leaving 12 bases between the germline ends. This CDR3 has 14 residues. The DNA for the CDR3 is TGTGCCAGCAGTAGAGGACATTCTTCCTACGAGCAGTACTTC. This translates into CASSRGHSSYEQYF.

V and J are TRBV7-2 and TRBJ2-5; 11 bases match TRBD2. J gave up 1 base and V 1 base, and 5 bases lay outside the gene matches. The CDR3 covers 17 residues. Germline CDR1 reads SGHTA; CDR2 reads FQGNSA. The CDR3 bases are TGTGCCAGCAGCTTAGGGACCCTAGCGGGGGGCCAAGAGACCCAGTACTTC. Its protein product is CASSLGTLAGGQETQYF.

This clonotype was counted at least ten times. The chain uses TRBV7-2 and TRBJ1-2; D may be TRBD1 (6 bases). The CDR3 is 15 amino acids. The V end lost 3 bases, the J end lost 0 bases, and 11 bases lay between the germline ends. The germline V gene has CDR1 SGHTA and CDR2 FQGNSA. CDR3 nucleotide sequence: TGTGCCAGCAGCTTCCCACAGGGAGCTAACTATGGCTACACCTTC. This gives the protein CASSFPQGANYGYTF.

Ten or more counts support this clonotype. Its ends do not fully match the called genes, so a read error is possible. The CDR3 region has the DNA TGTGCCAGCAGCGTAGGACCGAACACTGAAGCCTTCTTT. Its translation: CASSVGPNTEAFF. This rearrangement joins TRBV9 to TRBJ1-1; D uncertain. The CDR3 covers 13 residues. In germline, CDR1 is SGDLS, CDR2 YYNGEE.

This clonotype occurred many times. V gene TRBV4-2 combines with J gene TRBJ2-5, with unresolved D. V was clipped by 1 base and J by 5 bases, with 11 bases between them. Germline CDR1 LGHNA, CDR2 YNFKEQ. This CDR3 is 14 amino acids long. The CDR3 nucleotides are TGTGCCAGCAGCCAAGGATTCCCTACCGAGACCCAGTACTTC. Translated: CASSQGFPTETQYF.

This clonotype was detected ten times or more. This chain joins TRBV30 and TRBJ2-4; unclear D gene. The V and J ends lost 4 bases and 3 bases respectively, with 13 bases between them. This CDR3 spans 14 amino acids. The germline V gene encodes CDR1 GTSNPN and CDR2 SVGIG (reference sequence). Here the CDR3 reads CAWTEGLGKNIQYF. CDR3 DNA sequence: TGTGCCTGGACGGAAGGGCTCGGCAAAAACATTCAGTACTTC.

This clonotype was recorded at least ten times. The rearrangement links TRBV20-1 to TRBJ2-3; 9 bases are shared with TRBD2. Germline CDR1 and CDR2: DFQATT and SNEGSKA (reference sequence). This CDR3 spans 14 amino acids. Unmatched junction bases numbered 3, after V lost 5 bases and J lost 0 bases. The DNA for the CDR3 is TGCAGTGCTCGGCGGGGGGGAAGCACAGATACGCAGTATTTT. This sequence encodes CSARRGGSTDTQYF.

This clonotype was picked up many times. CDR3 loop: CSARDTLAGLYEQYF. In nucleotides, the CDR3 is TGCAGTGCTAGAGATACCCTAGCGGGTCTTTACGAGCAGTACTTC. The rearrangement joins TRBV20-1 to TRBJ2-7; TRBD2 aligns across 8 bases. In germline, CDR1 is DFQATT, CDR2 SNEGSKA (reference sequence). The CDR3 extends over 15 amino acids. V was pared by 0 bases and J by 4 bases, with 8 bases of the junction left unmatched.

This chain joins TRBV20-1 and TRBJ2-1; 11 bases fit TRBD2. J gave up 8 bases and V 5 bases, and 5 bases lay outside the gene matches. Germline CDR1 DFQATT, CDR2 SNEGSKA (reference sequence). The CDR3 is 13 residues long. The CDR3 coding sequence is TGCAGTGCTTCTAGCGGGGGGTGGGATGAGCAGTTCTTC. It translates to CSASSGGWDEQFF.

This clonotype has a count of ten or more. This chain joins TRBV12-3 or TRBV12-4 and TRBJ2-3; no clear D gene. V lost 0 bases and J 3 bases, leaving 7 bases between the germline ends. There are 14 residues in the CDR3. In DNA form, the CDR3 reads TGTGCCAGCAGTTTAGCGGGGTGGACAGATACGCAGTATTTT. Amino acids: CASSLAGWTDTQYF.

This clonotype was observed many times. The J gene is TRBJ2-1, the V gene TRBV10-3; D may be TRBD1 or TRBD2 (6 bases each). The germline gives CDR1 ENHRY, CDR2 SYGVKD. V was pared by 7 bases and J by 7 bases, with 14 bases between. The CDR3 sequence is 13 residues long. CDR3 DNA: TGTGCCATCACAGGGGAGGTGGAGAATGAGCAGTTCTTC. Translating it yields CAITGEVENEQFF.

This clonotype was seen at least ten times. The chain carries TRBV6-5 and TRBJ2-3, with unresolved D. The V end lost 8 bases, the J end lost 4 bases, and 10 bases lay between the germline ends. The CDR3 consists of 12 residues. Germline V CDR1 and CDR2: MNHEY, SVGAGI. The DNA for the CDR3 is TGTGCCAGCCTCGACCCCCCAGATACGCAGTATTTT. Amino acid sequence: CASLDPPDTQYF.

There are many counts of this clonotype. This rearrangement joins TRBV10-3 to TRBJ2-6; D gene uncertain. Germline lookup yields CDR1 ENHRY and CDR2 SYGVKD. The CDR3 loop spans 14 amino acids. V gave up 6 bases and J gave up 0 bases, with 6 bases separating them. The CDR3 reads CAIRDGSGANVLTF. The CDR3 DNA reads TGTGCCATCAGGGACGGCTCTGGGGCCAACGTCCTGACTTTC.

The rearrangement joins TRBV20-1 to TRBJ2-7; TRBD2 matches at 8 bases. CDR1 DFQATT and CDR2 SNEGSKA come from the germline V gene (reference sequence). The ends lost 1 base at V and 0 bases at J; junction bases unmatched: 8. The CDR3 totals 16 residues. The CDR3 bases are TGCAGTGCTAGAGGGAATAGCGGGGCTAGCTCCTACGAGCAGTACTTC. It yields the protein CSARGNSGASSYEQYF.

This clonotype was seen at least ten times. This sequence joins TRBV6-1 and TRBJ1-1, with D perhaps TRBD1 (6 bases). Germline V lookup: CDR1 MNHNS, CDR2 SASEGT. V was cut by 6 bases and J by 0 bases, with 20 bases left in between. This CDR3 spans 17 amino acids. This chain's CDR3 is CASRPRASGALNTEAFF. In nucleotides, the CDR3 is TGTGCCAGCAGACCCCGGGCATCAGGGGCTCTGAACACTGAAGCTTTCTTT.

In the case of this clonotype: A single base separates this from a much larger clone, so it may be a read error. CDR3 loop: CASSLDRGHYERYF. CDR3 coding DNA: TGTGCCAGCAGCTTGGACAGGGGGCACTACGAGCGGTACTTC. The V call is TRBV7-9, the J call TRBJ2-7; TRBD1 aligns across 11 bases. Germline CDR1 and CDR2: SEHNR and FQNEAQ (reference sequence). The CDR3 length is 14 residues.

This clonotype appeared many times. The chain couples TRBV25-1 to TRBJ2-1; 7 bases fit TRBD1. Trimming cost V 6 bases and J 0 bases; bases outside gene matches: 14. CDR1 MGHDK and CDR2 SYGVNS come from the germline V gene. The CDR3 runs to 18 residues. CDR3: CASRGDSILGFSYNEQFF. CDR3 nucleotides: TGTGCCAGCAGAGGGGACAGCATATTGGGGTTCTCCTACAATGAGCAGTTCTTC.

The chain combines TRBV27 with TRBJ1-1; D may be TRBD1 (5 bases). V shed 3 bases and J shed 1 base, with 21 bases lying between them. The germline CDR1 and CDR2 sequences are MNHEY and SMNVEV (reference sequence). The CDR3 loop spans 18 amino acids. The CDR3 spells CASSFKRISSDRNTEAFF. The CDR3, as DNA: TGTGCCAGCAGTTTTAAGCGGATCAGTTCCGACAGGAACACTGAAGCTTTCTTT.

This clonotype was detected a few times. The chain uses TRBV6-2 or TRBV6-3 and TRBJ2-7, with D perhaps TRBD2 (6 bases). The CDR3 runs 21 residues. Germline V CDR1 and CDR2: MNHEY, SVGEGT. The chain's CDR3 is CASSSHRGAHRFIEFTGLEVV. The CDR3 nucleotides read TGTGCCAGCAGCTCACACCGCGGGGCACACCGGTTTATCGAGTTCACGGGCCTGGAAGTAGTC.

This clonotype was observed a handful of times. This chain uses TRBV2 with TRBJ2-2; no clear D. The V gene lost 0 bases and the J gene lost 5 bases, with 4 bases spanning the gap. The CDR3 consists of 13 residues. Germline V CDR1 and CDR2: SNHLY, FYNNEI. CDR3 bases: TGTGCCAGCAGTGAAGCAGGGACCGGGGAGCTGTTTTTT. Translated, it gives CASSEAGTGELFF.

This clonotype came up a few times. The CDR3 sequence is CASNHYTDTQYF. As DNA, the CDR3 is TGTGCCAGCAACCACTACACAGATACGCAGTATTTT. The rearrangement links TRBV21-1 to TRBJ2-3. TRBV21-1 is listed as a pseudogene. The CDR3 runs to 12 residues.

The chain combines TRBV6-1 with TRBJ1-1; D remains unclear. Germline V lookup: CDR1 MNHNS, CDR2 SASEGT. Trimming removed 1 base from V and 12 bases from J, with 30 bases in between. The CDR3 has 18 residues. CDR3 bases: TGTGCCAGCAGTGAAGGGGAGCGGTCCGGCCACGGGCGAGTTCGGACTTTCTTT. This translates into CASSEGERSGHGRVRTFF.

The table lists this clonotype with a few counts. The V and J genes are TRBV6-4 and TRBJ1-4; TRBD1 agrees at 10 bases. V dropped 3 bases and J dropped 8; count of bases not matched to a gene: 18. The CDR3 has 19 residues. The germline CDR1 and CDR2 sequences are MRHNA and SNTAGT. DNA of the CDR3: TGTGCCAGCAGTGAAGAGAGCTGGGACAGGGGTGCGAGAGACGAAAAACTGTTTTTT. Its protein is CASSEESWDRGARDEKLFF.